Listed here are 22 T cell receptor beta chains from one sample, sequenced in a study of T cells after yellow fever vaccination. TCRdb used MiXCR to reprocess the 5' RACE reads, holding one entry per CDR3 protein. This sample carries hundreds of thousands of distinct CDR3 sequences, around 21% of them seen once, and the ten largest clones take around 15%. The sequencing used PBMCs, collected 15 days after the yellow fever booster vaccination. Receptors were obtained from a man aged 25 to 45 who received the YFV17D yellow fever vaccine.

The rearrangement joins TRBV10-3 to TRBJ2-1; 10 nucleotides line up with TRBD2. The junction had 9 bases not matched to a gene; V was cut back by 0 bases and J by 7 bases. The CDR3 sequence is 17 residues long. Germline V gene sequence: CDR1 ENHRY, CDR2 SYGVKD. In DNA form, the CDR3 reads TGTGCCATCAGTGAGTCCGGAGGGGCTAGCGGGAGTAATGAGCAGTTCTTC. Encoded protein: CAISESGGASGSNEQFF.

The V gene is TRBV7-8, the J gene TRBJ2-3; 9 positions match TRBD2. J lost 0 bases, V lost 2 bases, and 9 bases had no gene match. The germline gives CDR1 SGHVS, CDR2 FQNEAQ. The CDR3 runs 18 residues. In DNA, the CDR3 is TGTGCCAGCAGCTTACTCTCGAGTAGCGGGAGAAGCACAGATACGCAGTATTTT. Protein: CASSLLSSSGRSTDTQYF.

This clonotype has ten or more counts. This rearrangement joins TRBV3-1 to TRBJ2-2; D unclear. The germline CDR1 and CDR2 sequences are LGHDT and YNNKEL (reference sequence). There are 12 residues in the CDR3. Trimming removed 3 bases at V and 4 bases at J, with 3 bases between. Here the CDR3 DNA reads TGTGCCAGCAGCCAGCGCACCGGGGAGCTGTTTTTT. Its translation is CASSQRTGELFF.

This clonotype was seen only a few times. The V gene is TRBV7-2, the J gene TRBJ2-3, with 10 bases that match TRBD1. This CDR3 is 16 amino acids long. Per the germline V gene, CDR1 is SGHTA and CDR2 is FQGNSA. V dropped 5 bases and J dropped 5; count of bases not matched to a gene: 10. This CDR3 reads CASSLTGTGAGDTQYF. The CDR3 region has the DNA TGTGCCAGCAGCCTTACCGGGACAGGGGCAGGAGATACGCAGTATTTT.

The chain couples TRBV2 to TRBJ2-3, with D uncertain. CDR3 size: 12 residues. Trimming removed 4 bases from V and 6 bases from J, with 8 bases in between. Germline V CDR1 and CDR2: SNHLY, FYNNEI. CDR3 sequence: CASSVGVDTQYF. The DNA for the CDR3 is TGTGCCAGCAGTGTTGGCGTGGATACGCAGTATTTT.

The chain is built from TRBV12-3 or TRBV12-4 and TRBJ2-3, with a tentative D call TRBD2 (6 bases). The ends were cut back, 6 bases at V and 2 bases at J, with 15 bases in the middle. The CDR3 extends over 15 amino acids. In nucleotides, the CDR3 is TGTGCCAGCAGCCCTGAGCGCGGGATCACAGATACGCAGTATTTT. It codes for CASSPERGITDTQYF.

This clonotype was seen a few times. The V gene is TRBV2, the J gene TRBJ2-1; 7 positions agree with TRBD1. The CDR3 runs 16 residues. The germline CDR1 and CDR2 sequences are SNHLY and FYNNEI. Trimming cost V 10 bases and J 8 bases; bases outside gene matches: 20. CDR3 protein: CATHPIIAGGRDEQFF. CDR3 DNA: TGTGCCACCCATCCCATCATTGCAGGGGGTAGGGATGAGCAGTTCTTC.

Only a few counts were recorded for this clonotype. The chain uses TRBV7-9 and TRBJ2-7, with D perhaps being TRBD1 or TRBD2 (6 bases each). From germline, CDR1 is SEHNR and CDR2 FQNEAQ (reference sequence). There are 15 residues in the CDR3. V was trimmed by 2 bases and J by 3 bases, leaving 14 bases between them. CDR3 protein: CASSLRGQGSYEQYF. DNA for the CDR3: TGTGCCAGCAGCTTACGGGGGCAGGGAAGCTACGAGCAGTACTTC.

V usage is TRBV12-3 or TRBV12-4 and J usage is TRBJ2-7, with D perhaps matching TRBD2 (6 bases). The CDR3 length is 14 residues. V shed 3 bases and J shed 6 bases, with 15 bases lying between them. This CDR3 is CASSLSPTGGEQYF. The CDR3 DNA follows: TGTGCCAGCAGTTTGTCACCCACCGGGGGCGAGCAGTACTTC.

This clonotype was detected a few times. V is TRBV25-1 and J is TRBJ1-5; D not certain. Looked up from germline, CDR1 is MGHDK and CDR2 is SYGVNS. The CDR3 spans 15 residues. V was shortened by 4 bases and J by 2 bases, with 12 bases between the two germline ends. CDR3 sequence (DNA): TGTGCCAGCAGTGCTACGGGTGGCGGCAATCAGCCCCAGCATTTT. Its translation is CASSATGGGNQPQHF.

This clonotype was observed a few times. The chain employs TRBV7-2 and TRBJ2-5; TRBD1 might be the D (5 bases). Deletions cut 1 base from V and 5 bases from J, with 11 bases between. CDR3 length: 14 amino acids. Germline V gene lookup returns CDR1 SGHTA and CDR2 FQGNSA. In DNA, the CDR3 is TGTGCCAGCAGCTTAGGGGGCCTCGGGGAGACCCAGTACTTC. This encodes CASSLGGLGETQYF. Supplemented by reference TRBV7-2 and TRBJ2-5, the full variable domain reads GAGVSQSPSNKVTEKGKDVELRCDPISGHTALYWYRQSLGQGLEFLIYFQGNSAPDKSGLPSDRFSAERTGGSVSTLTIQRTQQEDSAVYLCASSLGGLGETQYFGPGTRLLVL.

The CDR3, as DNA: TGTGCCAGCAGTTACAGAATACAGGATCCAGTTACCCACGAGCAGTACTTC. Translating it yields CASSYRIQDPVTHEQYF. The V and J genes are TRBV27 and TRBJ2-7; D possibly corresponds to TRBD1 (5 bases). V dropped 4 bases and J dropped 5 bases, with 24 bases sitting between them. In germline, CDR1 is MNHEY, CDR2 SMNVEV (reference sequence). This CDR3 comprises 17 residues.

V usage is TRBV9 and J usage is TRBJ2-7, with 7 bases matching TRBD1. Germline CDR1 is SGDLS and CDR2 is YYNGEE. The CDR3 has 15 amino acids. The ends lost 0 bases at V and 3 bases at J; junction bases unmatched: 6. CDR3 sequence: CASSVGQGSFYEQYF. The CDR3 bases are TGTGCCAGCAGCGTAGGACAGGGCAGTTTCTACGAGCAGTACTTC.

This chain uses TRBV10-3 with TRBJ2-2; 8 bases line up with TRBD2. The CDR3 sequence is 19 residues long. V was clipped by 2 bases and J by 3 bases; unmatched bases: 14. Germline V gene lookup returns CDR1 ENHRY and CDR2 SYGVKD. The CDR3 reads CAISEEGWGGRPDTGELFF. Written as DNA, the CDR3 is TGTGCCATCAGTGAGGAGGGTTGGGGCGGGAGGCCGGACACCGGGGAGCTGTTTTTT.

The V gene is TRBV7-2, the J gene TRBJ2-1; the D gene could be TRBD1 or TRBD2 (5 bases each). The CDR3 contains 16 residues. V dropped 1 base and J dropped 6 bases, with 16 bases sitting between them. CDR1 SGHTA and CDR2 FQGNSA come from the germline V gene. Here the CDR3 reads CASSLDGTGGGNEQFF. The CDR3, as DNA: TGTGCCAGCAGCTTAGACGGTACAGGCGGAGGCAATGAGCAGTTCTTC.

The table lists this clonotype with a few counts. The chain employs TRBV20-1 and TRBJ2-1; D possibly corresponds to TRBD2 (5 bases). The CDR3 sequence is 15 residues long. CDR1 is DFQATT and CDR2 is SNEGSKA in the germline V gene (reference sequence). The V and J ends lost 1 base and 1 base respectively, with 11 bases between them. CDR3 residues: CSARGEGTSYNEQFF. The CDR3 DNA reads TGCAGTGCTAGAGGAGAGGGTACTTCCTACAATGAGCAGTTCTTC.

The rearrangement links TRBV9 to TRBJ2-1; weak D call: TRBD1 (5 bases). Germline-derived CDR1 and CDR2 are SGDLS and YYNGEE. The V and J ends lost 3 bases and 12 bases respectively, with 16 bases between them. The CDR3 sequence is 13 residues long. The CDR3 protein is CASSEGLRSWQFF. The CDR3 DNA reads as TGTGCCAGCAGCGAGGGGCTGCGGAGTTGGCAGTTCTTC.

This clonotype was picked up a small number of times. The rearrangement joins TRBV18 to TRBJ1-4, with 8 nucleotides matching TRBD1. CDR3 length: 14 amino acids. CDR1 and CDR2 from the germline V gene are KGHSH and LQKENI. V was clipped by 8 bases and J by 4 bases; unmatched bases: 6. The CDR3 region is CASAQGAINEKLFF. As DNA, the CDR3 is TGTGCCAGCGCGCAGGGGGCCATTAATGAAAAACTGTTTTTT.

V gene TRBV15 combines with J gene TRBJ1-1; D is perhaps TRBD1 (5 bases). Germline CDR1 LNHNV, CDR2 YYDKDF (reference sequence). This CDR3 has 15 residues. The V end was cut by 2 bases, the J end by 0 bases, with 10 bases between. CDR3 bases: TGTGCCACCAGCAGACAGGGAACTCTGAACACTGAAGCTTTCTTT. Translating it yields CATSRQGTLNTEAFF.

This clonotype occurred a few times. This chain links TRBV5-1 with TRBJ2-2; 8 nucleotides align to TRBD1. The CDR3 totals 15 residues. Per germline, CDR1 SGHRS and CDR2 YFSETQ. V shed 1 base and J 5 bases; nucleotides not matched to a gene: 4. As DNA, the CDR3 is TGCGCCAGCAGCTTGAATCAGGGGGCTACCGGGGAGCTGTTTTTT. It is translated as CASSLNQGATGELFF.

This clonotype is a singleton in its sample. The rearrangement joins TRBV20-1 to TRBJ2-6; the D is unclear. The germline V gene encodes CDR1 DFQATT and CDR2 SNEGSKA (reference sequence). V lost 0 bases and J lost 0, with 6 bases in between. This CDR3 is built from 15 residues. As DNA, the CDR3 is TGCAGTGCTAGAGATGACACCTCTGGGGCCAACGTCCTGACTTTC. Amino acid sequence: CSARDDTSGANVLTF.

This clonotype was observed a handful of times. The genes are TRBV9 and TRBJ2-5; 7 bases map to TRBD2. The CDR3 has 15 residues. CDR1 is SGDLS, CDR2 YYNGEE, per germline. Trimming took 3 bases from V and 2 from J; bases not matched to a gene: 7. The CDR3 DNA follows: TGTGCCAGCAGCGGCCAATCGGGGGGACAAGAGACCCAGTACTTC. Translation gives CASSGQSGGQETQYF.